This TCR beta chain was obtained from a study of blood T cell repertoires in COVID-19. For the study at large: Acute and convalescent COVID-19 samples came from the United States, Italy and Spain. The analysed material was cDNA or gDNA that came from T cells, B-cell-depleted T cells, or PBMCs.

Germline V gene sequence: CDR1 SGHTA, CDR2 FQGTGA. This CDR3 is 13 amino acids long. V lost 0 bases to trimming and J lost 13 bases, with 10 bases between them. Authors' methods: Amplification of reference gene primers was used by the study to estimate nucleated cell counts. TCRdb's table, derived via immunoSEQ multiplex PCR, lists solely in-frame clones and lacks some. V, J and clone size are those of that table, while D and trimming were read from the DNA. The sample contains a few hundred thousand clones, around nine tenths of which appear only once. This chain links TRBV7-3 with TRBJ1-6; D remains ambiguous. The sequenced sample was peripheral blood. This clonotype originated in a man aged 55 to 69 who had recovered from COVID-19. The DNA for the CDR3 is TGTGCCAGCAGCTTAACGTTCAGCGAGCCCCTCCACTTT. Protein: CASSLTFSEPLHF.